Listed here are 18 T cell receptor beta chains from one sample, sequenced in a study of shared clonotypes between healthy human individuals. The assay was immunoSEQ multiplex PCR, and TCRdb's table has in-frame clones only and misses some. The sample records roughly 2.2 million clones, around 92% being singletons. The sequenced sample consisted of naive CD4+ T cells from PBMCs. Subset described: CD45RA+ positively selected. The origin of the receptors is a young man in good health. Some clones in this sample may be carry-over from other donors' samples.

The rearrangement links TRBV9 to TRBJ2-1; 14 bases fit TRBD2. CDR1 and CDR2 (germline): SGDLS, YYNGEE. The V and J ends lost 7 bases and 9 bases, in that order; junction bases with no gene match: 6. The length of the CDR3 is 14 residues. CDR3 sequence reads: CASSMGLAGAEQFF. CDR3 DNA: TGTGCCAGCTCTATGGGACTAGCGGGAGCTGAGCAGTTCTTC.

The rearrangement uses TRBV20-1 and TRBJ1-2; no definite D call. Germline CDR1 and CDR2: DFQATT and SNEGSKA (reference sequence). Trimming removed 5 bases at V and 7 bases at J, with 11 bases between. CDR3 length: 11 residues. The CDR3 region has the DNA TGCAGTGCTCATGGACCGGTTGGCTACACCTTC. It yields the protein CSAHGPVGYTF.

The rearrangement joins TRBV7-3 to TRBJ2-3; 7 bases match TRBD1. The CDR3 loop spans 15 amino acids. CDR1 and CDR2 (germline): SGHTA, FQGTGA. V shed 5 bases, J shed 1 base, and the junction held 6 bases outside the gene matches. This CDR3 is CASSGYRGGTDTQYF. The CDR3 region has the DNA TGTGCCAGCAGCGGATACAGGGGAGGCACAGATACGCAGTATTTT.

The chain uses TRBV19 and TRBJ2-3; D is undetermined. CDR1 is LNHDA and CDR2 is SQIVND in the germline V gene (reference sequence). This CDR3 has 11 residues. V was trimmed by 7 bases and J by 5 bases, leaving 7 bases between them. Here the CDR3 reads CASKQEDTQYF. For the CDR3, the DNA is TGTGCCAGTAAGCAGGAAGATACGCAGTATTTT.

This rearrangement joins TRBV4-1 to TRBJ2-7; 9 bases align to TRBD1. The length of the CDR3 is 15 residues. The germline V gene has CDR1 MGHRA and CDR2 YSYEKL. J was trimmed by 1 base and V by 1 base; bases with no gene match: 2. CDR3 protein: CASSQAGTGSYEQYF. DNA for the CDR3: TGCGCCAGCAGCCAAGCGGGGACAGGGTCCTACGAGCAGTACTTC.

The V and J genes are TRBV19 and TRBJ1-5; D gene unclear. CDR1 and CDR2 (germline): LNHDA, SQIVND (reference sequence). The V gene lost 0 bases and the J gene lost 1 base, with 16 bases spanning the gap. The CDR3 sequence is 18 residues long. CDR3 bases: TGTGCCAGTAGTATAGATTGGTGGCACGAAGGGAGCAATCAGCCCCAGCATTTT. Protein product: CASSIDWWHEGSNQPQHF.

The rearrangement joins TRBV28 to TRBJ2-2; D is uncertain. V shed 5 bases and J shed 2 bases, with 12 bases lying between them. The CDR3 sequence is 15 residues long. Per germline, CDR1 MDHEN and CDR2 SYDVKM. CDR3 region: CASSTTSLNTGELFF. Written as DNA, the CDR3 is TGTGCCAGCAGTACTACCTCCCTTAACACCGGGGAGCTGTTTTTT.

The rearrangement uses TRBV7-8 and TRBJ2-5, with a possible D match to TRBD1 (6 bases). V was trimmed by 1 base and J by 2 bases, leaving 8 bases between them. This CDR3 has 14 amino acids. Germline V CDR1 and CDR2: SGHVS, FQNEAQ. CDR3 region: CASSLGTVQETQYF. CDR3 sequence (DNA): TGTGCCAGCAGCTTAGGGACAGTACAAGAGACCCAGTACTTC. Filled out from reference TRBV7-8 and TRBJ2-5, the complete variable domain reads GAGVSQSPRYKVAKRGQDVALRCDPISGHVSLFWYQQALGQGPEFLTYFQNEAQLDKSGLPSDRFFAERPEGSVSTLKIQRTQQEDSAVYLCASSLGTVQETQYFGPGTRLLVL.

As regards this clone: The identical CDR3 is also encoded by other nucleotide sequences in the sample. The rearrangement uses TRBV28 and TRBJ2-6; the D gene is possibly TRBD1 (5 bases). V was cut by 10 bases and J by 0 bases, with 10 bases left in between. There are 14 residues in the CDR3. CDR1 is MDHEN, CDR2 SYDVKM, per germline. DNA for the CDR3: TGTGCCACCAATAGGGGCTCTGGGGCCAACGTCCTGACTTTC. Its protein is CATNRGSGANVLTF.

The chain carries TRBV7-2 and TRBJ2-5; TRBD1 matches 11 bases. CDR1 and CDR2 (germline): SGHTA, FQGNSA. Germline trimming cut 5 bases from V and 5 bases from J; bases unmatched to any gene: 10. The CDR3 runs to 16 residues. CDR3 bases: TGTGCCAGCAGCCCTCTCACCGGGACAGGGGGGGAGACCCAGTACTTC. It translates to CASSPLTGTGGETQYF.

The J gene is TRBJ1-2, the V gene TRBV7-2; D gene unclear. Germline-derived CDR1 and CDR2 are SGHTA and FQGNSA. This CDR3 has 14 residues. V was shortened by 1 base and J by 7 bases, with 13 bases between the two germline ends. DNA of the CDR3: TGTGCCAGCAGCTTAGAGTCCTCTGGAGGTGGCTACACCTTC. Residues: CASSLESSGGGYTF.

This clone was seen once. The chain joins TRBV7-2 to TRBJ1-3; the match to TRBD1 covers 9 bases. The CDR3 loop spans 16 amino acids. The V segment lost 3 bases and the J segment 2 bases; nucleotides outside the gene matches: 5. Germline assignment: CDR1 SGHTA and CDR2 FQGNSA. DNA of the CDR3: TGTGCCAGCAGCTTGGGACAGGGAGGAACTGGAAACACCATATATTTT. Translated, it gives CASSLGQGGTGNTIYF.

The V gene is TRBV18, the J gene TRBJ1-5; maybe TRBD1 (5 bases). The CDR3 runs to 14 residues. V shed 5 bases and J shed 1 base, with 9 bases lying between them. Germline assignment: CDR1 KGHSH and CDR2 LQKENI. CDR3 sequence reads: CASSEDISNQPQHF. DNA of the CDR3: TGTGCCAGCTCAGAGGACATAAGCAATCAGCCCCAGCATTTT.

DNA of the CDR3: TGTGCCAGCAGTCCCGCCGGGACAGGGGGCCAGTACACCATATATTTT. Its translation: CASSPAGTGGQYTIYF. The gene calls are TRBV28 and TRBJ1-3, with TRBD1 matching 12 bases. The CDR3 covers 16 residues. V lost 5 bases and J lost 8; bases outside the gene matches: 10. Germline values: CDR1 MDHEN, CDR2 SYDVKM.

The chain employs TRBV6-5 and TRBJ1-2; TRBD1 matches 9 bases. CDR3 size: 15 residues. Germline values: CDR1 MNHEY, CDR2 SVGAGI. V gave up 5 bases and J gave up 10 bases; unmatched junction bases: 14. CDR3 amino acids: CASSNRQGGTEAYTF. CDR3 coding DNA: TGTGCCAGCAGTAACCGACAGGGGGGGACGGAAGCCTACACCTTC.

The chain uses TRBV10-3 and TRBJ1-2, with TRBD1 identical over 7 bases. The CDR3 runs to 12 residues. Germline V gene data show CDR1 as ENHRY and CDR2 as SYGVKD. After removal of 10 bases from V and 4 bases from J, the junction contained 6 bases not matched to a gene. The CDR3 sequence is CATAQGGYGYTF. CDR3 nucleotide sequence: TGTGCCACCGCGCAGGGGGGCTATGGCTACACCTTC.

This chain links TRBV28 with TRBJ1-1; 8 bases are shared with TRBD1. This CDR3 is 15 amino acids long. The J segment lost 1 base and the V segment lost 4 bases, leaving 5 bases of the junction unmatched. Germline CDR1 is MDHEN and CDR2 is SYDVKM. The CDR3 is CASSSPTGENTEAFF. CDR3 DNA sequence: TGTGCCAGCAGTTCCCCGACAGGGGAGAACACTGAAGCTTTCTTT.

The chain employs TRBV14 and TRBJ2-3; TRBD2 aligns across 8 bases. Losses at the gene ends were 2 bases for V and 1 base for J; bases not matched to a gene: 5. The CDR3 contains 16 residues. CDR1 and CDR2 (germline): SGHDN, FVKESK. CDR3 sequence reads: CASSQLTSGRTDTQYF. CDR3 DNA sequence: TGTGCCAGCAGCCAACTCACTAGCGGCCGCACAGATACGCAGTATTTT.